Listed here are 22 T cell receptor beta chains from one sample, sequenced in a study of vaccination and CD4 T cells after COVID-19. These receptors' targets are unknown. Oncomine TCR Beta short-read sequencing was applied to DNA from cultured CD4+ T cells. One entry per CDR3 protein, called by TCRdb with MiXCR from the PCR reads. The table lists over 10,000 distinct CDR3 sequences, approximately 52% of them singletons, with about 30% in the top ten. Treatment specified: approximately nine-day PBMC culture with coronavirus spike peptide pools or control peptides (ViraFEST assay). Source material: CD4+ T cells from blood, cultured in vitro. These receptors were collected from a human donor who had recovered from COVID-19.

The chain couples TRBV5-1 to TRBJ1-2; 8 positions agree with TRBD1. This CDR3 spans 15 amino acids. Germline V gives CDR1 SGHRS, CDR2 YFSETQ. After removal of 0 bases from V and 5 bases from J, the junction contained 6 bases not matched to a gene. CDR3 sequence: CASSLGGQGRYGYTF. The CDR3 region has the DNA TGCGCCAGCAGCTTGGGTGGACAGGGACGATATGGCTACACCTTC.

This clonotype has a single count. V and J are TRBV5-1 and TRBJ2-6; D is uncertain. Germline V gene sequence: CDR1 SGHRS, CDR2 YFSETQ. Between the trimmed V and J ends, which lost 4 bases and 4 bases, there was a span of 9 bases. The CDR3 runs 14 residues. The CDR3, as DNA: TGCGCCAGCAGCCCCGACGGAGGGGCCAACGTCCTGACTTTC. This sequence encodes CASSPDGGANVLTF.

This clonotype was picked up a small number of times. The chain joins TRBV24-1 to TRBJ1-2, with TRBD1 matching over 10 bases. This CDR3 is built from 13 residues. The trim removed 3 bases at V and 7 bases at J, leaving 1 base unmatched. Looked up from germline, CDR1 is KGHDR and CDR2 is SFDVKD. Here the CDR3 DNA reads TGTGCCACCAGTGATCGGACAGGGGGTGGCTACACCTTC. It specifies CATSDRTGGGYTF.

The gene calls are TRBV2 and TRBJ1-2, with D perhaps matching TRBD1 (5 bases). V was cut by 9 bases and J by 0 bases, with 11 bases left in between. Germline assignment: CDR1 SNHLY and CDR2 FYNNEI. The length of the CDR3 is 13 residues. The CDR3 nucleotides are TGTGCCAGTGAGATGACAGCTAACTATGGCTACACCTTC. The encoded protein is CASEMTANYGYTF.

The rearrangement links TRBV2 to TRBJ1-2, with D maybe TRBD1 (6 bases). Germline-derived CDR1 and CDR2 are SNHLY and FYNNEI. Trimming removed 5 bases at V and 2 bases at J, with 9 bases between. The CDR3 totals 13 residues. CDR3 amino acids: CASSSQGNYGYTF. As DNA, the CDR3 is TGTGCCAGCAGTTCACAGGGAAACTATGGCTACACCTTC.

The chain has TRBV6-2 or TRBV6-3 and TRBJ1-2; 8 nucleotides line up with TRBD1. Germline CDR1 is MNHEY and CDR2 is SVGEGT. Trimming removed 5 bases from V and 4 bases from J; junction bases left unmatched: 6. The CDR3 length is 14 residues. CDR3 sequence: CASSRQTGVYGYTF. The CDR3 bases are TGTGCCAGCAGTCGTCAGACAGGGGTCTATGGCTACACCTTC.

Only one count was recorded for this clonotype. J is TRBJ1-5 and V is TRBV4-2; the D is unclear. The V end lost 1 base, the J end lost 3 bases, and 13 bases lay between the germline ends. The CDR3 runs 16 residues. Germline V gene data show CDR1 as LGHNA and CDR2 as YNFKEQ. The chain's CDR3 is CASSQVGVAANQPQHF. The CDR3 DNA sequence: TGTGCCAGCAGCCAAGTAGGCGTGGCAGCCAATCAGCCCCAGCATTTT.

CDR3 nucleotides: TGTGCCAGCAGCTTAGATGGTAGCAGCTCCTATGGCTACACCTTC. This codes for CASSLDGSSSYGYTF. The chain couples TRBV7-2 to TRBJ1-2; D not certain. Germline CDR1 and CDR2: SGHTA and FQGNSA. This CDR3 comprises 15 residues. Trimming shortened V by 1 base and J by 4 bases, and 13 bases separated the two germline ends.

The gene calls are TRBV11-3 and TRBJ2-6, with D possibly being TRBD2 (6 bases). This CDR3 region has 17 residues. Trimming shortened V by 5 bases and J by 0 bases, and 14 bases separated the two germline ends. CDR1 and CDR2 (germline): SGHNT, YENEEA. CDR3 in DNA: TGTGCCAGCAGCGTTAGCGGTATAAACTCTGGGGCCAACGTCCTGACTTTC. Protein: CASSVSGINSGANVLTF.

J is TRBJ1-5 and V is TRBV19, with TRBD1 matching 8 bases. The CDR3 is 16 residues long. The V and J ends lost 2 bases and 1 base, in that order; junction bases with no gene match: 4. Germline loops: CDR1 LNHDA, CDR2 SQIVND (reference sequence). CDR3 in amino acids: CASSIRTGISNQPQHF. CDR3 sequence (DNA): TGTGCCAGTAGTATAAGGACAGGGATAAGCAATCAGCCCCAGCATTTT.

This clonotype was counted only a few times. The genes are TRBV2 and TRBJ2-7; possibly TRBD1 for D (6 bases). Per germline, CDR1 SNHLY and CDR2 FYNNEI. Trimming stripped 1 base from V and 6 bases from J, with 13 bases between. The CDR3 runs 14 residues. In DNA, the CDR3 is TGTGCCAGCAGTGAAGGACAGGTCCTCTCCGAGCAGTACTTC. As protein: CASSEGQVLSEQYF.

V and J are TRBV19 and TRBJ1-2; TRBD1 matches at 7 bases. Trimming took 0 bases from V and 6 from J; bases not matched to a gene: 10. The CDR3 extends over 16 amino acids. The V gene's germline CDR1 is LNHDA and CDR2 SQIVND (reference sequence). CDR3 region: CASSIDRAGGLDGYTF. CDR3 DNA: TGTGCCAGTAGTATAGATCGTGCAGGGGGTTTGGATGGCTACACCTTC.

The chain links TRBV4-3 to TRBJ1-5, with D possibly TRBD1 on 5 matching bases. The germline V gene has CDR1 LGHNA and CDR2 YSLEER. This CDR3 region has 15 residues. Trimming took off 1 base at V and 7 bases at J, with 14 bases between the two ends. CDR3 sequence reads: CASSQAPAGGQPQHF. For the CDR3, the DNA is TGCGCCAGCAGCCAAGCCCCCGCGGGGGGGCAGCCCCAGCATTTT.

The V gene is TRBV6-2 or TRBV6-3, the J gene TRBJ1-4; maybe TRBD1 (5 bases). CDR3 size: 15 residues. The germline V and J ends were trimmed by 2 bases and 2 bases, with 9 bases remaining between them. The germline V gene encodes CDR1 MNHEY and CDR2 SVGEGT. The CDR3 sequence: CASSYRGATNEKLFF. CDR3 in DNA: TGTGCCAGCAGTTACCGCGGGGCTACTAATGAAAAACTGTTTTTT.

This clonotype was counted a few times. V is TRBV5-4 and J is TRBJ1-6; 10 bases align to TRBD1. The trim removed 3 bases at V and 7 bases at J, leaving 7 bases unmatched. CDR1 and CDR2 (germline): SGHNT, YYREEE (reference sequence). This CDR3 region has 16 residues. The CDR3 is CASSSFDRGQNSPLHF. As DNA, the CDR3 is TGTGCCAGCAGCTCGTTTGACAGGGGGCAGAATTCACCCCTCCACTTT.

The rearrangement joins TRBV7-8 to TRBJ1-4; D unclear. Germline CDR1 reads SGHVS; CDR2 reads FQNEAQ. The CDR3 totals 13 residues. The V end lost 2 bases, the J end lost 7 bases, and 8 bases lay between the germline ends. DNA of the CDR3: TGTGCCAGCAGCTTAACAACAGTTGAAAAACTGTTTTTT. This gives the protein CASSLTTVEKLFF.

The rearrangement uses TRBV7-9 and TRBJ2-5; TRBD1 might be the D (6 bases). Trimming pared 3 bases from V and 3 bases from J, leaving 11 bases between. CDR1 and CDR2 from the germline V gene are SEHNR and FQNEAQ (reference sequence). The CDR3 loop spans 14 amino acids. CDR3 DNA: TGTGCCAGCAGCTTCGGGAACAGGGAAGAGACCCAGTACTTC. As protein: CASSFGNREETQYF.

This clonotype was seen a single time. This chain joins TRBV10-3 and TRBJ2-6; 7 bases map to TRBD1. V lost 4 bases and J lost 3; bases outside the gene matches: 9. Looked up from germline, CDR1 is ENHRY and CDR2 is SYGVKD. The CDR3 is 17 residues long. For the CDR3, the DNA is TGTGCCATCAGTGGTGAGACAGGGTATTTTGGGGCCAACGTCCTGACTTTC. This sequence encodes CAISGETGYFGANVLTF.

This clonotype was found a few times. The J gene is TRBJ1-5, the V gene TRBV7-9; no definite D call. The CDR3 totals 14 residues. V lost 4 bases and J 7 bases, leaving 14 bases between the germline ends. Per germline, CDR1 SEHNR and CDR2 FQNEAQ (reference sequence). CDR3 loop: CASSSHRQDQPQHF. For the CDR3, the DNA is TGTGCCAGCAGCTCACACCGCCAGGACCAGCCCCAGCATTTT.

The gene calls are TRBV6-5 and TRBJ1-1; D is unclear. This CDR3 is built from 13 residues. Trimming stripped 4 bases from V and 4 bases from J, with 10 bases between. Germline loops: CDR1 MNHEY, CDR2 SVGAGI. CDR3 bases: TGTGCCAGCAGTTCCCTCCGGGGCACTGAAGCTTTCTTT. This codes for CASSSLRGTEAFF.

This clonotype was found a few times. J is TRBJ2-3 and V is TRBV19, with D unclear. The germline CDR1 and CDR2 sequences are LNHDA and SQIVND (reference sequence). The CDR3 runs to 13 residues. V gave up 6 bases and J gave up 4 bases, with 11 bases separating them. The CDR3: CASRVGKADTQYF. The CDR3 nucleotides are TGTGCCAGTAGGGTTGGGAAGGCAGATACGCAGTATTTT.

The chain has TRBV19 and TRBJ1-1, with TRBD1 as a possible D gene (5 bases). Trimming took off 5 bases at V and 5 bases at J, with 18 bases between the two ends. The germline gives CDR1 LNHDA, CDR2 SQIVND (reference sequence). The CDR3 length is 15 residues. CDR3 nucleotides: TGTGCCAGTAGTCCGCCCCTGGGGGGGTGGACTGAAGCTTTCTTT. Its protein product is CASSPPLGGWTEAFF.